This entry describes one T cell receptor (beta chain). What it binds is not known. CDR1 is MNHEY, CDR2 SMNVEV, per germline (reference sequence). V shed 7 bases and J shed 7 bases, with 14 bases lying between them. The CDR3 is 13 amino acids. This entry belongs to a study of CD8 T cells in ankylosing spondylitis. Study-level results: Characteristic of ankylosing spondylitis blood, it appeared, was a TCR beta motif comprising several highly homologous variants. A subset of motif variants has previously been described in the synovial fluid and blood of reactive arthritis.

Quantitative 5'-RACE with molecular barcodes produced the TCR beta libraries. One entry per CDR3 protein, called by TCRdb with MiXCR from the 5' RACE reads. The top ten clones hold around 4.2% of a sample with under 250,000 distinct CDR3 sequences, roughly a third of them seen once. The receptor's source is a male donor with ankylosing spondylitis or in good health (not recorded which). The chain is built from TRBV27 and TRBJ2-1; TRBD2 is a possible D gene (5 bases). Input material: blood, either unsorted or a sorted T cell fraction (not recorded which). CDR3 sequence: CASINDPGNEQFF. The CDR3 region has the DNA TGTGCCAGCATTAACGATCCGGGGAATGAGCAGTTCTTC.